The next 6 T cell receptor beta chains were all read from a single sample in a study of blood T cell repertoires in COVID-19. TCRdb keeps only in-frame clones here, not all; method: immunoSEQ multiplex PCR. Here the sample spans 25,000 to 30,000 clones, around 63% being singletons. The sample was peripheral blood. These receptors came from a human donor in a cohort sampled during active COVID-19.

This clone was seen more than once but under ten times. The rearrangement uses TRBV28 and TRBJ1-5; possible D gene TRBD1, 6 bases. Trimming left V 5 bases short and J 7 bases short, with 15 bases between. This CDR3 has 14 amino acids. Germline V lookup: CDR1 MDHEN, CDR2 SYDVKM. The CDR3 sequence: CASSKGGGGQPQHF. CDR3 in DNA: TGTGCCAGCAGTAAAGGGGGGGGAGGCCAGCCCCAGCATTTT.

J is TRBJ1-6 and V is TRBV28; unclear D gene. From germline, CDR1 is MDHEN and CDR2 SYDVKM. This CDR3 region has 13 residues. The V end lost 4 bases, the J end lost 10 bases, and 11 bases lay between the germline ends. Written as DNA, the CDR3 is TGTGCCAGCAGTTCCCCGGGGTTATCACCCCTCCACTTT. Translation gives CASSSPGLSPLHF. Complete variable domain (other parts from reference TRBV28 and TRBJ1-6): DVKVTQSSRYLVKRTGEKVFLECVQDMDHENMFWYRQDPGLGLRLIYFSYDVKMKEKGDIPEGYSVSREKKERFSLILESASTNQTSMYLCASSSPGLSPLHFGNGTRLTVT.

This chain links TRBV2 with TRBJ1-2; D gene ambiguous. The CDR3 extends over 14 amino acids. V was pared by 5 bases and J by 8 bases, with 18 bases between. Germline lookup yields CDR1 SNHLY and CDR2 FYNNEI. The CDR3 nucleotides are TGTGCCAGCAGTACGCCTGACCAGTTCAGGGGCTACACCTTC. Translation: CASSTPDQFRGYTF.

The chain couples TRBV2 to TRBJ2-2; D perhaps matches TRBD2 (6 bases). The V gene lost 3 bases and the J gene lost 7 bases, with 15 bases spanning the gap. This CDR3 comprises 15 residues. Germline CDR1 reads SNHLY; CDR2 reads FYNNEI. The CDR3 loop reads CASSEGTSFDGELFF. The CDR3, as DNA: TGTGCCAGCAGTGAGGGAACTAGCTTCGACGGGGAGCTGTTTTTT.

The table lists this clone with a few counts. Here the CDR3 DNA reads TGTGCTAGTGGTCTGAGGCTCTATGGCTACACCTTC. It specifies CASGLRLYGYTF. This sequence joins TRBV12-5 and TRBJ1-2; D ambiguous. Trimming shortened V by 5 bases and J by 4 bases, and 8 bases separated the two germline ends. This CDR3 region has 12 residues. The germline CDR1 and CDR2 sequences are LGHNT and FRNRAP.

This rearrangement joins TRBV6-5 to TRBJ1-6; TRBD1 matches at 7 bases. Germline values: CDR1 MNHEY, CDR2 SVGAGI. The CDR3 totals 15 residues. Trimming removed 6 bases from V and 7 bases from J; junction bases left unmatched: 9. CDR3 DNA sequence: TGTGCCAGCAGCGCTAACAGGGGTGGCAATTCACCCCTCCACTTT. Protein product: CASSANRGGNSPLHF.